This T cell receptor (beta chain) is from a study of cytomegalovirus exposure and HLA in healthy donors. The PCR made use of 60 Vbeta and 13 Jbeta primers. Profiling relied on immunoSEQ multiplex PCR, and the TCRdb table lists in-frame clones only, not all of them. The sample totals about 200,000 clones. A word on this clone: Its antigen remains unidentified.

V shed 5 bases and J shed 4 bases, with 15 bases lying between them. This CDR3 has 15 amino acids. Per the germline V gene, CDR1 is MNHNY and CDR2 is SVGAGI (reference sequence). General study findings and limits: With further analysis later on, most CMV-associated TCR beta chains appeared HLA-restricted.

The source of this sequence is a woman aged 25-40 years in good health and CMV-seropositive. This sequence joins TRBV6-6 and TRBJ2-1; perhaps TRBD2 as D (6 bases). Input material: PBMCs. The CDR3 here is CASSQWRVGYNEQFF. DNA of the CDR3: TGTGCCAGCAGTCAGTGGAGGGTTGGGTACAATGAGCAGTTCTTC.